Below, one T cell receptor beta chain is given with its context. Its antigen is as yet unknown. In the PCR, 60 Vbeta and 13 Jbeta primers were used. Some clones are missing from TCRdb's copy, which holds only in-frame ones; the method was immunoSEQ multiplex PCR. The sample shows about 110,000 clones, 60% to 75% of them seen only once. These data belong to a study of cytomegalovirus exposure and HLA in healthy donors. The V gene end was trimmed by 4 bases and the J gene end by 0 bases; junction bases not matched to a gene: 5. The CDR3 runs 16 residues. From germline, CDR1 is SGDLS and CDR2 YYNGEE. Regarding the study as a whole: A cluster of highly shared sequence variants was likely a sequencing artifact.

The sample was PBMCs. V and J are TRBV9 and TRBJ2-3, with TRBD1 matching over 10 bases. The receptor comes from a male donor in good health and CMV-seropositive. The CDR3 is CASSPGTGASTDTQYF. The CDR3 nucleotides are TGTGCCAGCAGCCCCGGGACAGGGGCTAGCACAGATACGCAGTATTTT.